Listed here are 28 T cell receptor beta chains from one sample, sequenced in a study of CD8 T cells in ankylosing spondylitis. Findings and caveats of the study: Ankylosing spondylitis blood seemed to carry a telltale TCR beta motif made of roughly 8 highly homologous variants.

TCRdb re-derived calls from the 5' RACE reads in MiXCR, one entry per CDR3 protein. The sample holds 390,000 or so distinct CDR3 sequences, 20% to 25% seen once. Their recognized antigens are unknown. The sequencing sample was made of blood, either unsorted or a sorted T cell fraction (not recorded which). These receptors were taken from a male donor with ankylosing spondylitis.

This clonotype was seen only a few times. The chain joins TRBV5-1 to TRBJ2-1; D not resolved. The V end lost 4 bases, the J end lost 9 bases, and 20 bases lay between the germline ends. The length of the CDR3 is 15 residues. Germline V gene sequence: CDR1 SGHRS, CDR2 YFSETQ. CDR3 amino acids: CASSQMVRTNGEQFF. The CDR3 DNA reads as TGCGCCAGCAGCCAGATGGTAAGGACCAATGGTGAGCAGTTCTTC.

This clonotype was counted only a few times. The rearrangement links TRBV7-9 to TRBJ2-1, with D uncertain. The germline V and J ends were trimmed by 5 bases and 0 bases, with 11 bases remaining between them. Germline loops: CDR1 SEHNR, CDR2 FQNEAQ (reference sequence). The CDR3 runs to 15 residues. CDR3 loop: CASSPALSSYNEQFF. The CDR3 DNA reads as TGTGCCAGCAGCCCAGCACTTAGCTCCTACAATGAGCAGTTCTTC.

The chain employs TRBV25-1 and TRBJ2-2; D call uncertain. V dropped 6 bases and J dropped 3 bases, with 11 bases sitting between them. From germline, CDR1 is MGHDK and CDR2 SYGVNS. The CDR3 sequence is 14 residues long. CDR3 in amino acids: CASRNDGYTGELFF. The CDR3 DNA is TGTGCCAGCAGGAATGACGGGTACACCGGGGAGCTGTTTTTT.

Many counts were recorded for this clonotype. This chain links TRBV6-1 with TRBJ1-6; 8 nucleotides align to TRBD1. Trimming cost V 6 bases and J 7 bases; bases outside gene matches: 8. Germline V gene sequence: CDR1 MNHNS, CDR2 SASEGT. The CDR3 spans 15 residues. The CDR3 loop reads CASRTTGTGNSPLHF. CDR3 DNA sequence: TGTGCCAGCAGAACGACCGGGACAGGAAATTCACCCCTCCACTTT.

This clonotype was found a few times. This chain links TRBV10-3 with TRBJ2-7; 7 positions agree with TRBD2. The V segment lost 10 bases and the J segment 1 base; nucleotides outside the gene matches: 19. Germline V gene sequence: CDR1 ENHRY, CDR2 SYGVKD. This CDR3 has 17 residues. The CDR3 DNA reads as TGTGCCACCTTCTCGGCTAGCGGAGATACACCATCCTACGAGCAGTACTTC. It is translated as CATFSASGDTPSYEQYF.

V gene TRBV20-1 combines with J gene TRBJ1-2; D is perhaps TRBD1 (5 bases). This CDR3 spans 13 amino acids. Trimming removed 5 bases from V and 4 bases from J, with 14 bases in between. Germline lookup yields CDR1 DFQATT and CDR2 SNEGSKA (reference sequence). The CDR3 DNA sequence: TGCAGTGCTCCAGACAGTTTGCTCTATGGCTACACCTTC. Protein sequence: CSAPDSLLYGYTF.

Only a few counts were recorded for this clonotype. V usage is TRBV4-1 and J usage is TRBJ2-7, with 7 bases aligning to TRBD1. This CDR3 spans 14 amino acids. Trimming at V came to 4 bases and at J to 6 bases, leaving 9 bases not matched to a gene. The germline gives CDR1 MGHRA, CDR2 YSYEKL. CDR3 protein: CASSRDRVGSEQYF. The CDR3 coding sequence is TGCGCCAGCAGCCGTGACAGGGTTGGGTCCGAGCAGTACTTC.

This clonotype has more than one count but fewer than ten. The CDR3 reads CASSLSLGGDTEAFF. The DNA for the CDR3 is TGTGCCAGCAGCTTATCCCTGGGTGGTGACACTGAAGCTTTCTTT. The chain employs TRBV7-9 and TRBJ1-1; D not certain. Germline V gives CDR1 SEHNR, CDR2 FQNEAQ (reference sequence). Trimming removed 2 bases from V and 3 bases from J, with 13 bases in between. The CDR3 is made up of 15 amino acids.

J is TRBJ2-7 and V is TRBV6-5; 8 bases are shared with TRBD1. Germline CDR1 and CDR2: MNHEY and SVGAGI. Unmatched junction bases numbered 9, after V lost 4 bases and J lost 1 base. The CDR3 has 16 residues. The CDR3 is CASSSTSGTGSYEQYF. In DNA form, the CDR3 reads TGTGCCAGCAGTTCTACGTCCGGGACAGGTTCCTACGAGCAGTACTTC.

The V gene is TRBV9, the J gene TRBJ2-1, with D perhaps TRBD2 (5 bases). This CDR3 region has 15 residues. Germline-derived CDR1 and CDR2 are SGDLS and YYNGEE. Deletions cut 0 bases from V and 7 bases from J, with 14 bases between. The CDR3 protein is CASSVGAGRRNEQFF. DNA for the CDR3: TGTGCCAGCAGCGTAGGGGCAGGTAGGAGGAATGAGCAGTTCTTC.

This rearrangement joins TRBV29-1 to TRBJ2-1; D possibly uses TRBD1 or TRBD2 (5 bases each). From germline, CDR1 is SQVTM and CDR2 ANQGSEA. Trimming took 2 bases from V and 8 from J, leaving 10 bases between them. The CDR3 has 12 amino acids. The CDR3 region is CSVELRDDEQFF. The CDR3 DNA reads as TGCAGCGTTGAACTCCGGGACGATGAGCAGTTCTTC.

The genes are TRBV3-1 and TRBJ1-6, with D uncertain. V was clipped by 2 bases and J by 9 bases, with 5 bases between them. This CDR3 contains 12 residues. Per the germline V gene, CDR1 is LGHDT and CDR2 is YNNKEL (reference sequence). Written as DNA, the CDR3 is TGTGCCAGCAGCCAACAATTTTCACCCCTCCACTTT. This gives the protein CASSQQFSPLHF.

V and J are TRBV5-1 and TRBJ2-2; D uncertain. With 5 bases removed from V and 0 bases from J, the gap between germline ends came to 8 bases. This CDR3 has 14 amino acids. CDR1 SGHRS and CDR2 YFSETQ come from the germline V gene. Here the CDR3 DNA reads TGCGCCAGCAGTTCCCACTCGAACACCGGGGAGCTGTTTTTT. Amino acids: CASSSHSNTGELFF.

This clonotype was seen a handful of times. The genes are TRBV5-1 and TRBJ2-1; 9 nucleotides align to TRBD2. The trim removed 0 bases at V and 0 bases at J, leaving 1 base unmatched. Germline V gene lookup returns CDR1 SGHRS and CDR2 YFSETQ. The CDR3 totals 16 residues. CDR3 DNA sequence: TGCGCCAGCAGCTTGGGACTAGCGGTCTCCTACAATGAGCAGTTCTTC. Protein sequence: CASSLGLAVSYNEQFF.

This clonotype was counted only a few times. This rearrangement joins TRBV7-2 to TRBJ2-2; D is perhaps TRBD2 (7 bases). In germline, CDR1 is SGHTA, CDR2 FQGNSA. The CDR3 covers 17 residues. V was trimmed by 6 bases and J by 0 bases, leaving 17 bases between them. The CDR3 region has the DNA TGTGCCAGCAGGAAGGGGGGGGCCTCCGCGAACACCGGGGAGCTGTTTTTT. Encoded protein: CASRKGGASANTGELFF. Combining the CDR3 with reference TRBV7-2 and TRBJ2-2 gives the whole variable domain GAGVSQSPSNKVTEKGKDVELRCDPISGHTALYWYRQSLGQGLEFLIYFQGNSAPDKSGLPSDRFSAERTGGSVSTLTIQRTQQEDSAVYLCASRKGGASANTGELFFGEGSRLTVL.

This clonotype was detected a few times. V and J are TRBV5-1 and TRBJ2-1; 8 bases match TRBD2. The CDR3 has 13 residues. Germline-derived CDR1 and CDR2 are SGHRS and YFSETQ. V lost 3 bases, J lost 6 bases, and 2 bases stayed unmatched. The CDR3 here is CASSYGGGNEQFF. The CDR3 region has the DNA TGCGCCAGCAGCTACGGGGGGGGCAATGAGCAGTTCTTC.

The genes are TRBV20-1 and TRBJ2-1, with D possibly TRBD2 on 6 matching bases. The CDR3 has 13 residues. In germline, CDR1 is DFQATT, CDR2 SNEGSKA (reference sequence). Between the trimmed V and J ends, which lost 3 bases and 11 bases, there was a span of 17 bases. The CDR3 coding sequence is TGCAGTGCTAGCAGCGCCCGACTAGGACAGCAGTTCTTC. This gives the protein CSASSARLGQQFF.

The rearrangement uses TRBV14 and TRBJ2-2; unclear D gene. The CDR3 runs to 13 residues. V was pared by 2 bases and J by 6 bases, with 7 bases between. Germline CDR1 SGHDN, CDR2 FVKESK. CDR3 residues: CASSQPRAGELFF. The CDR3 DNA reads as TGTGCCAGCAGCCAACCGAGAGCCGGGGAGCTGTTTTTT.

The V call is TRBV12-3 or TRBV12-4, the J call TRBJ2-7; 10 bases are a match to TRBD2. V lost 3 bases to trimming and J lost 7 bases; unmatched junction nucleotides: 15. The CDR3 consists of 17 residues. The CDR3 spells CASSFEASAGGPGEQYF. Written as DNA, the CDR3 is TGTGCCAGCAGTTTCGAGGCGTCAGCGGGAGGGCCGGGTGAGCAGTACTTC.

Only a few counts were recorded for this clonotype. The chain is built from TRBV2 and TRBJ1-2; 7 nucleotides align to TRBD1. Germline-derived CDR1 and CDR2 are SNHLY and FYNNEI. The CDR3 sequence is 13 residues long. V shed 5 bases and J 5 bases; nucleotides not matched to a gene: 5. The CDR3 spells CASSSDRWYGYTF. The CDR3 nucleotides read TGTGCCAGCAGTTCGGACAGGTGGTATGGCTACACCTTC.

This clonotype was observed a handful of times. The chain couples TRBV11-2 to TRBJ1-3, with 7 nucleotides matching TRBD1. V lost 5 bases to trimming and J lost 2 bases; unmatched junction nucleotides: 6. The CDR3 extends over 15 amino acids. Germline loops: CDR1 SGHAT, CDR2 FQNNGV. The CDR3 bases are TGTGCCAGCAGCCCAGGGGGGTTTACTGGAAACACCATATATTTT. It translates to CASSPGGFTGNTIYF.

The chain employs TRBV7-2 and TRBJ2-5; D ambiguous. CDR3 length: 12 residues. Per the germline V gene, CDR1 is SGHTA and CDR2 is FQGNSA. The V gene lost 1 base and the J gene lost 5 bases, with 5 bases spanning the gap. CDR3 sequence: CASSLVKETQYF. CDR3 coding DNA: TGTGCCAGCAGCTTAGTGAAGGAGACCCAGTACTTC.

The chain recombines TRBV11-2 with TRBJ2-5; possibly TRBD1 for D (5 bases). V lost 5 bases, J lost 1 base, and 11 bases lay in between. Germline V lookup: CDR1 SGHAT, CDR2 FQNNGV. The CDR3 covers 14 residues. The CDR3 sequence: CASSRPTVQETQYF. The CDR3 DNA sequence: TGTGCCAGCAGCCGCCCGACAGTCCAAGAGACCCAGTACTTC.

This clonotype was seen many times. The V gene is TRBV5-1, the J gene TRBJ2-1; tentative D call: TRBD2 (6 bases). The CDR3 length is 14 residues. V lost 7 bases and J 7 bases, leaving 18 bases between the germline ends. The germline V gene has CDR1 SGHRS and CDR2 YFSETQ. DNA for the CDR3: TGCGCCAGCGGGCGGAGTGGGAGGTGGAATGAGCAGTTCTTC. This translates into CASGRSGRWNEQFF.

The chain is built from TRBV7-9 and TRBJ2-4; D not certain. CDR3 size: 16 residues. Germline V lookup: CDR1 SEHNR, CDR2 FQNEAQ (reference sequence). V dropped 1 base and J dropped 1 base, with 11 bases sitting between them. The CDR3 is CASSLDTILAKNIQYF. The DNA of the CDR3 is TGTGCCAGCAGCTTAGACACTATACTGGCCAAAAACATTCAGTACTTC.

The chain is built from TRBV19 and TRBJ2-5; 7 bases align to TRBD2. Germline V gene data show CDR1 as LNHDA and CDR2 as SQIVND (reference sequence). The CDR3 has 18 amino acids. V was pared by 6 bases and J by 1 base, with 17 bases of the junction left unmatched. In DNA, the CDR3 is TGTGCCAGTAGCCCTAATGCGGGAGCTCTCATTTCCCAAGAGACCCAGTACTTC. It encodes CASSPNAGALISQETQYF.

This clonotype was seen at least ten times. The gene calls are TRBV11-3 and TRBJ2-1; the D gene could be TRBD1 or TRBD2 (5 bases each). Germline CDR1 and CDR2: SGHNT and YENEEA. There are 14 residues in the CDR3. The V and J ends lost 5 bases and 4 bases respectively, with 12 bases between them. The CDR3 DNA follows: TGTGCCAGCAGCAAGGGACCCAGATACAATGAGCAGTTCTTC. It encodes CASSKGPRYNEQFF.

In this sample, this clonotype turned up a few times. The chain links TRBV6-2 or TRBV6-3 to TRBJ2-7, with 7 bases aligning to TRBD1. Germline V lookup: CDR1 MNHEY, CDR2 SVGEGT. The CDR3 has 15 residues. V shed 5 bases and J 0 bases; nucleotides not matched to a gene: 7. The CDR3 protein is CASSRTGAHSYEQYF. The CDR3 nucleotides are TGTGCCAGCAGTAGAACAGGGGCCCACTCCTACGAGCAGTACTTC.